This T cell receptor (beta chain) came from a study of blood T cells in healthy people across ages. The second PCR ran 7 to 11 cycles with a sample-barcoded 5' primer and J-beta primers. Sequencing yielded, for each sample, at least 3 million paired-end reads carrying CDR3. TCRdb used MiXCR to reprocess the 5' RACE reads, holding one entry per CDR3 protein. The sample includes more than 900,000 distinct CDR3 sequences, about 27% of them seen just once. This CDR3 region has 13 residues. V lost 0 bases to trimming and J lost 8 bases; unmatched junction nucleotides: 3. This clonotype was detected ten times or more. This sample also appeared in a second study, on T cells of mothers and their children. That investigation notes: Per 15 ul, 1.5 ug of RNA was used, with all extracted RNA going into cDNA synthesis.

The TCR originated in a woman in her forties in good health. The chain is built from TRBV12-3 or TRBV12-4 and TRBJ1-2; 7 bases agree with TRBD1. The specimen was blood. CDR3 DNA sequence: TGTGCCAGCAGTTTAGCGGGACAGCAAGGCTACACCTTC. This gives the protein CASSLAGQQGYTF.